This is a list of T cell receptor beta chains from one sample in a study of metastatic and nonmetastatic thyroid tumors. TCRdb re-processed the PCR reads through MiXCR. The sample gives roughly 65,000 clones, 14% of which show up once; around 7% is in the top ten. The specimen was blood. These receptors were taken from a male donor with papillary thyroid cancer or a benign thyroid nodule (not recorded which). Some clones in this sample may be carry-over from other donors' samples. CDR3s include the opening cysteine and the closing phenylalanine or tryptophan. D genes are given only for firm matches. Expanded clones are given a class, and other clones once, few, many or no size at all.

abundance,v_gene,d_gene,j_gene,CDR3aa,CDR3nt
.,TRBV19,.,TRBJ2-7,CASARGSSYEQYF,TGTGCCAGTGCCCGGGGGTCGTCCTACGAGCAGTACTTC
many,TRBV27,.,TRBJ1-1,CASSSVEATEAFF,TGTGCCAGCAGTTCTGTCGAGGCCACTGAAGCTTTCTTT
many,TRBV29-1,.,TRBJ2-7,CSVVQVGHEQYF,TGCAGCGTTGTTCAGGTGGGCCACGAGCAGTACTTC
.,TRBV20-1,TRBD2,TRBJ2-4,CSAPDRGDPAKVNIKYF,TGCAGTGCTCCAGACCGGGGGGACCCCGCGAAAGTAAACATTAAGTACTTC
many,TRBV30,.,TRBJ2-2,CAWRGTGELFF,TGTGCCTGGAGGGGTACCGGGGAGCTGTTTTTT
many,TRBV11-1,TRBD2,TRBJ2-1,CASSFSSGSRDEQFF,TGTGCCAGCAGCTTCAGCAGCGGGAGTCGGGATGAGCAGTTCTTC
many,TRBV6-1,.,TRBJ2-5,CASSESWETQYF,TGTGCCAGCAGTGAAAGTTGGGAGACCCAGTACTTC
.,TRBV2,.,TRBJ1-2,CASRPGLRVYYYGYTF,TGTGCCAGTCGCCCGGGACTGCGGGTTTATTACTATGGCTACACCTTC
many,TRBV15,TRBD2,TRBJ2-3,CATKTSGRGDTQYF,TGTGCCACCAAGACTAGCGGGAGAGGAGATACGCAGTATTTT
.,TRBV12-3/TRBV12-4,TRBD1,TRBJ2-7,CASSLQGVAYEQYF,TGTGCCAGCAGCCTACAGGGGGTCGCCTACGAGCAGTACTTC
many,TRBV20-1,.,TRBJ2-5,CSAPGNVQETQYF,TGCAGTGCCCCCGGGAACGTTCAAGAGACCCAGTACTTC
many,TRBV19,TRBD2,TRBJ2-3,CASRRTSETDTQYF,TGTGCCAGTAGAAGGACTAGCGAGACAGATACGCAGTATTTT
many,TRBV6-4,TRBD1,TRBJ2-3,CASSSQGDSDTQYF,TGTGCCAGCAGTTCACAGGGGGACTCAGATACGCAGTATTTT
many,TRBV24-1,.,TRBJ1-2,CATSDFTANYGYTF,TGTGCCACCAGTGATTTCACAGCTAACTATGGCTACACCTTC
many,TRBV13,.,TRBJ2-3,CASSLVLTDTQYF,TGTGCCAGCAGCTTGGTCCTGACGGATACGCAGTATTTT
many,TRBV24-1,TRBD2,TRBJ2-1,CATSGGTSSYNEQFF,TGTGCCACCAGTGGAGGGACTAGCTCCTACAATGAGCAGTTCTTC
many,TRBV20-1,.,TRBJ2-2,CSASPNTGELFF,TGCAGTGCTTCCCCGAACACCGGGGAGCTATTTTTT
many,TRBV5-6,.,TRBJ2-5,CASSLAQIQETQYF,TGTGCCAGCAGCTTGGCACAGATTCAAGAGACCCAGTACTTC
many,TRBV9,TRBD2,TRBJ2-1,CASSAGTISYNEQFF,TGTGCCAGCAGCGCTGGGACTATCTCCTACAATGAGCAGTTCTTC
many,TRBV12-3/TRBV12-4,.,TRBJ1-1,CATWTVNTEAFF,TGTGCCACCTGGACGGTGAACACTGAAGCTTTCTTT
many,TRBV4-3,.,TRBJ2-7,CASSQDKWNDPYEQYF,TGCGCCAGCAGCCAAGATAAATGGAACGACCCCTACGAGCAGTACTTC
many,TRBV20-1,.,TRBJ1-1,CSAEAQGYTEAFF,TGCAGTGCTGAGGCTCAGGGGTACACTGAAGCTTTCTTT
many,TRBV5-8,TRBD2,TRBJ2-2,CASSSGTSGTGGELFF,TGTGCCAGCAGCTCGGGGACTAGCGGGACCGGCGGGGAGCTGTTTTTT
many,TRBV28,TRBD1,TRBJ2-7,CASRDRVDEQYF,TGTGCCAGCAGGGACAGGGTAGACGAGCAGTACTTC
.,TRBV11-2,TRBD2,TRBJ2-2,CASSILAGAVELFF,TGTGCCAGCAGTATTCTAGCGGGAGCCGTGGAGCTGTTTTTT
.,TRBV20-1,TRBD1,TRBJ1-2,CSARDRDRGPAVYTF,TGCAGTGCTAGAGATCGTGACAGGGGGCCGGCTGTCTACACCTTC
many,TRBV7-3,.,TRBJ2-3,CASSPGGTDTQYF,TGTGCCAGCTCCCCTGGGGGCACAGATACGCAGTATTTT
few,TRBV10-3,.,TRBJ2-5,CAISESVPAGGETQYF,TGTGCCATCAGTGAGTCAGTCCCGGCAGGGGGGGAGACCCAGTACTTC
many,TRBV30,.,TRBJ2-5,CAWTSDLQETQYF,TGTGCCTGGACCTCGGATCTACAAGAGACCCAGTACTTC
many,TRBV10-3,TRBD1,TRBJ1-5,CAISVTGVQPQHF,TGTGCCATCAGTGTGACAGGGGTTCAGCCCCAGCATTTT
many,TRBV25-1,TRBD1,TRBJ1-2,CASSESQGATGYTF,TGTGCCAGCAGTGAAAGTCAGGGGGCTACTGGCTACACCTTC
many,TRBV5-5,.,TRBJ2-5,CASSRLPGGGQETQYF,TGTGCCAGCAGCCGCTTACCAGGGGGAGGACAAGAGACCCAGTACTTC
many,TRBV10-2,.,TRBJ1-3,CASSETTGNTIYF,TGCGCCAGCAGTGAGACCACTGGAAACACCATATATTTT
many,TRBV19,TRBD1,TRBJ1-2,CASSIAQGAGYGYTF,TGTGCCAGTAGTATAGCGCAGGGGGCAGGATATGGCTACACCTTC
many,TRBV13,.,TRBJ1-2,CASAGSNYGYTF,TGTGCCAGCGCCGGTTCTAACTATGGCTACACCTTC
many,TRBV5-1,TRBD2,TRBJ2-3,CASSLAPGGPTADTQYF,TGCGCCAGCAGCTTGGCCCCGGGAGGGCCAACCGCAGATACGCAGTATTTT
many,TRBV5-4,.,TRBJ2-7,CASSLVAGPGGAYEQYF,TGTGCCAGCAGCTTGGTCGCCGGGCCAGGTGGCGCCTACGAGCAGTACTTC
many,TRBV14,TRBD2,TRBJ2-1,CASSFGTSQAREYNEQFF,TGTGCCAGCAGCTTCGGGACTAGCCAAGCTAGGGAATACAATGAGCAGTTCTTC
.,TRBV27,.,TRBJ2-1,CASSPPGRGPRGNEQFF,TGTGCCAGCAGTCCTCCCGGCCGAGGGCCCCGGGGCAATGAGCAGTTCTTC
many,TRBV6-1,TRBD1,TRBJ1-2,CASSLDRGAIGYTF,TGTGCCAGCAGTCTCGACAGGGGCGCGATTGGCTACACCTTC
.,TRBV20-1,.,TRBJ2-3,CSATEDKWRSDTQYF,TGCAGTGCTACTGAGGATAAGTGGCGCTCAGATACGCAGTATTTT
many,TRBV4-1,TRBD1,TRBJ2-2,CASSPRDRLNTGELFF,TGCGCCAGCAGCCCTCGGGACAGGTTGAACACCGGGGAGCTGTTTTTT
many,TRBV11-2,.,TRBJ2-5,CASSQSSPETQYF,TGTGCCAGCAGTCAAAGCTCCCCCGAGACCCAGTACTTC
.,TRBV20-1,TRBD1,TRBJ1-2,CSSPPLQGAYDYTF,TGCAGTTCCCCACCTCTGCAGGGGGCATATGACTACACCTTC
many,TRBV6-4,.,TRBJ2-1,CASSDSAPSSYNEQFF,TGTGCCAGCAGTGACTCAGCGCCAAGCTCCTACAATGAGCAGTTCTTC
many,TRBV12-3/TRBV12-4,TRBD2,TRBJ2-1,CASSYHSAGASYNEQFF,TGTGCCAGCAGCTACCATTCAGCGGGGGCCTCCTACAATGAGCAGTTCTTC
many,TRBV7-8,.,TRBJ2-3,CASSLARETRTDTQYF,TGTGCCAGCAGCTTAGCTCGGGAGACCCGCACAGATACGCAGTATTTT
.,TRBV7-8,.,TRBJ2-5,CASSLASLARRQETQYF,TGTGCCAGCAGCTTGGCGTCGCTAGCTCGGAGGCAAGAGACCCAGTACTTC
many,TRBV7-9,.,TRBJ2-6,CASSLGGSGANVLTF,TGTGCCAGCAGCCTGGGGGGCTCTGGGGCCAACGTCCTGACTTTC